This record looks at one TCR beta chain sequence and its context. This entry comes from a study of blood T cell repertoires in COVID-19. Whole-study context: Italy, Spain and the United States were the sources of the convalescent and acute COVID-19 samples. PBMCs, B-cell-depleted T cells, or T cells provided the cDNA or gDNA that made up the material.

Original data processing: How many nucleated cells were present was estimated from reference gene primer amplification. The method was immunoSEQ multiplex PCR; TCRdb's version includes in-frame clones alone and lacks a portion of them. That table gives V, J and clone size, and the DNA gave D and trimming. The sample has some 230,000 clones, 70% to 90% seen once; the top ten hold just under 1%. The V gene end was trimmed by 1 base and the J gene end by 4 bases; junction bases not matched to a gene: 7. The CDR3 is made up of 16 amino acids. CDR1 SGHNT and CDR2 YENEEA come from the germline V gene. The gene calls are TRBV11-3 and TRBJ2-3; 8 positions match TRBD1. The sample consisted of peripheral blood. This TCR derives from a man aged 35-49 years with acute or convalescent COVID-19. As DNA, the CDR3 is TGTGCCAGCAGCTTAGGTGTTCAGGGGGCAGCAGATACGCAGTATTTT. It encodes CASSLGVQGAADTQYF.